The 30 T cell receptor beta chains presented below share a single source sample, sequenced in a study of read filtering for tumor transcriptome and immune sequencing. The library was built from roughly 400 ng RNA with molecular barcoded adaptors for alpha/delta and beta/gamma chains. TCRdb re-analysed the reads in MiXCR, keeping a single row per CDR3 protein. The profile covers 100,000 to 150,000 distinct CDR3 sequences, with less than 15% appearing a single time and approximately 8% taken by the ten largest. What was sequenced was a population of CD138-negative cells sorted from bone marrow. The receptors were gathered from a donor aged 40 or older with multiple myeloma.

This clonotype was counted at least ten times. The chain joins TRBV20-1 to TRBJ1-2, with D maybe TRBD1 (6 bases). Germline values: CDR1 DFQATT, CDR2 SNEGSKA (reference sequence). The CDR3 is made up of 13 amino acids. Trimming shortened V by 6 bases and J by 4 bases, and 15 bases separated the two germline ends. The DNA of the CDR3 is TGCAGTGCCCCCTCCCAGGACAGCTATGGCTACACCTTC. This codes for CSAPSQDSYGYTF.

Many counts were recorded for this clonotype. The chain uses TRBV20-1 and TRBJ2-1, with a possible D match to TRBD2 (5 bases). The V and J ends lost 3 bases and 0 bases respectively, with 12 bases between them. The CDR3 is 15 amino acids. Germline CDR1 reads DFQATT; CDR2 reads SNEGSKA (reference sequence). CDR3 DNA sequence: TGCAGTGCTAGGGTTAGCGATAACTCCTACAATGAGCAGTTCTTC. Encoded protein: CSARVSDNSYNEQFF.

This clonotype has a count of ten or more. V is TRBV4-1 and J is TRBJ2-3; no reliable D call. The CDR3 is 13 residues long. Trimming stripped 4 bases from V and 6 bases from J, with 11 bases between. Germline CDR1 MGHRA, CDR2 YSYEKL. CDR3 sequence: CASSPSPPDTQYF. In DNA, the CDR3 is TGCGCCAGCAGCCCAAGTCCCCCCGATACGCAGTATTTT.

Ten or more counts support this clonotype. The chain combines TRBV20-1 with TRBJ2-7, with 7 nucleotides matching TRBD2. The V segment lost 5 bases and the J segment 3 bases; nucleotides outside the gene matches: 16. Germline CDR1 reads DFQATT; CDR2 reads SNEGSKA (reference sequence). The CDR3 spans 16 residues. The DNA of the CDR3 is TGCAGTGCTCGAAGGGTAGCGGGCTCGGCCGGCTACGAGCAGTACTTC. Its protein is CSARRVAGSAGYEQYF.

This clonotype was seen at least ten times. V and J are TRBV6-2 or TRBV6-3 and TRBJ2-5, with D unclear. This CDR3 region has 11 residues. Per germline, CDR1 MNHEY and CDR2 SVGEGT. V was clipped by 9 bases and J by 4 bases, with 9 bases between them. The CDR3 reads CARIVGETQYF. CDR3 nucleotides: TGTGCCAGAATAGTGGGAGAGACCCAGTACTTC.

This clonotype was seen at least ten times. The chain recombines TRBV10-1 with TRBJ2-3, with no clear D. Trimming took off 2 bases at V and 0 bases at J, with 9 bases between the two ends. This CDR3 is 15 amino acids long. The germline V gene has CDR1 WNHNN and CDR2 SYGVQD (reference sequence). The CDR3 DNA sequence: TGCGCCAGCAGTGAGGGTATCCGAAGCACAGATACGCAGTATTTT. Protein sequence: CASSEGIRSTDTQYF.

This clonotype was counted at least ten times. The chain employs TRBV15 and TRBJ2-1; TRBD1 might be the D (5 bases). Germline CDR1 reads LNHNV; CDR2 reads YYDKDF (reference sequence). Trimming took 6 bases from V and 12 from J, leaving 15 bases between them. The CDR3 sequence is 12 residues long. The CDR3 nucleotides are TGTGCCACCAGTCCCCTGGGGCGTTCGCAGTTCTTC. This translates into CATSPLGRSQFF.

This clonotype was detected many times. This chain joins TRBV9 and TRBJ1-5; no clear D. The germline V and J ends were trimmed by 4 bases and 3 bases, with 14 bases remaining between them. Germline CDR1 and CDR2: SGDLS and YYNGEE. The CDR3 totals 15 residues. This CDR3 is CASSPDSKPNQPQHF. The DNA of the CDR3 is TGTGCCAGCAGCCCTGACTCAAAACCCAATCAGCCCCAGCATTTT.

The sample holds many counts of this clonotype. The chain employs TRBV6-2 or TRBV6-3 and TRBJ2-1; possible D gene TRBD2, 6 bases. The CDR3 spans 16 residues. V shed 4 bases and J shed 2 bases, with 15 bases lying between them. CDR1 is MNHEY and CDR2 is SVGEGT in the germline V gene. This chain's CDR3 is CASSSLVRRAYNEQFF. CDR3 bases: TGTGCCAGCAGTTCCCTTGTAAGGAGGGCCTACAATGAGCAGTTCTTC.

This clonotype was picked up many times. V usage is TRBV24-1 and J usage is TRBJ2-2; D is uncertain. The V end was cut by 4 bases, the J end by 5 bases, with 13 bases between. The CDR3 sequence is 15 residues long. Germline CDR1 reads KGHDR; CDR2 reads SFDVKD. The CDR3 bases are TGTGCCACCAGTGACACCATGGGGTGGACCGGGGAGCTGTTTTTT. The encoded protein is CATSDTMGWTGELFF.

A few counts support this clonotype. A much larger clone sits a single nucleotide away, making a read error possible. V and J are TRBV6-5 and TRBJ2-6; a possible D gene is TRBD1 (6 bases). The V gene's germline CDR1 is MNHEY and CDR2 SVGAGI. The length of the CDR3 is 14 residues. V was pared by 10 bases and J by 4 bases, with 14 bases between. The CDR3 DNA sequence: TGTGCCAACAGGGACACGAAAGGGGCCAACGTCCTGACTTTC. It yields the protein CANRDTKGANVLTF.

This clonotype was observed many times. The rearrangement joins TRBV6-5 to TRBJ2-2, with D perhaps matching TRBD1 or TRBD2 (5 bases each). CDR3 size: 15 residues. Germline loops: CDR1 MNHEY, CDR2 SVGAGI. V was clipped by 0 bases and J by 7 bases, with 12 bases between them. The CDR3 DNA is TGTGCCAGCAGTTACTCGAGGGGTTTGAGCGGGGAGCTGTTTTTT. It codes for CASSYSRGLSGELFF.

This clonotype was seen many times. The rearrangement uses TRBV6-2 or TRBV6-3 and TRBJ2-7, with 10 bases that match TRBD2. J was trimmed by 5 bases and V by 5 bases; bases with no gene match: 9. The germline V gene encodes CDR1 MNHEY and CDR2 SVGEGT. The CDR3 runs to 15 residues. CDR3 sequence (DNA): TGTGCCAGCAGTCCGCGGACTAGCGGCAGCAACGAGCAGTACTTC. Its protein is CASSPRTSGSNEQYF.

Comments on this clonotype: One end of the junction does not line up with germline, which may come from a read error. The chain carries TRBV18 and TRBJ2-5; D may match TRBD1 or TRBD2 (6 bases each). There are 16 residues in the CDR3. The V gene's germline CDR1 is KGHSH and CDR2 LQKENI. This CDR3 reads CACSPPRRGTWETQYF. The CDR3 bases are TGTGCCTGCTCACCACCGAGGAGGGGGACTTGGGAGACCCAGTACTTC.

Ten or more counts support this clonotype. This chain uses TRBV10-3 with TRBJ1-5; D call uncertain. V dropped 2 bases and J dropped 1 base, with 9 bases sitting between them. Germline CDR1 ENHRY, CDR2 SYGVKD. This CDR3 contains 15 residues. The CDR3 DNA follows: TGTGCCATCAGTGAGAGGACGGAAAGCAATCAGCCCCAGCATTTT. Protein sequence: CAISERTESNQPQHF.

Ten or more counts support this clonotype. The chain is built from TRBV4-1 and TRBJ2-7, with a tentative D call TRBD2 (6 bases). The CDR3 length is 16 residues. V lost 4 bases and J 0 bases, leaving 16 bases between the germline ends. Germline CDR1 reads MGHRA; CDR2 reads YSYEKL. CDR3 protein: CASSPALAGSSYEQYF. The CDR3 nucleotides read TGCGCCAGCAGCCCCGCTCTTGCGGGAAGCTCCTACGAGCAGTACTTC.

This clonotype was observed at least ten times. In nucleotides, the CDR3 is TGCAGCGTTGTCGGTACGGGAAACATCAATGAGCAGTTCTTC. Residues: CSVVGTGNINEQFF. V is TRBV29-1 and J is TRBJ2-1; D is perhaps TRBD2 (5 bases). CDR3 size: 14 residues. Germline V gene lookup returns CDR1 SQVTM and CDR2 ANQGSEA. With 4 bases removed from V and 6 bases from J, the gap between germline ends came to 16 bases.

Ten or more counts support this clonotype. The chain recombines TRBV5-1 with TRBJ2-4, with 7 bases lining up with TRBD2. The germline V gene encodes CDR1 SGHRS and CDR2 YFSETQ. This CDR3 region has 13 residues. The ends lost 2 bases at V and 4 bases at J; junction bases unmatched: 0. The CDR3 nucleotides are TGCGCCAGCAGCTTCGGGGGGAAAAACATTCAGTACTTC. Its protein product is CASSFGGKNIQYF.

This clonotype was counted at least ten times. V gene TRBV15 combines with J gene TRBJ2-7; a possible D gene is TRBD1 (5 bases). CDR3 length: 15 amino acids. Trimming shortened V by 0 bases and J by 6 bases, and 15 bases separated the two germline ends. From germline, CDR1 is LNHNV and CDR2 YYDKDF (reference sequence). For the CDR3, the DNA is TGTGCCACCAGCAGAGAAACAGGAACCTTATCCGAGCAGTACTTC. Its translation: CATSRETGTLSEQYF.

This clonotype was seen a handful of times. This sequence joins TRBV20-1 and TRBJ2-2, with 8 positions matching TRBD1. V shed 0 bases, J shed 6 bases, and the junction held 9 bases outside the gene matches. Germline CDR1 DFQATT, CDR2 SNEGSKA (reference sequence). This CDR3 is 16 amino acids long. The CDR3 loop reads CSARDPRTGKAGELFF. The CDR3 nucleotides read TGCAGTGCTAGAGATCCACGGACAGGGAAAGCCGGGGAGCTGTTTTTT.

At least ten counts were recorded for this clonotype. The chain has TRBV13 and TRBJ2-2; no definite D call. Germline V gene sequence: CDR1 PRHDT, CDR2 FYEKMQ (reference sequence). The CDR3 runs 15 residues. Trimming stripped 2 bases from V and 7 bases from J, with 14 bases between. The CDR3: CASSLSAPLGGELFF. CDR3 bases: TGTGCCAGCAGCTTAAGTGCCCCTCTGGGCGGGGAGCTGTTTTTT.

This clonotype came up many times. This chain's CDR3 is CASSSTLGRPQETQYF. The CDR3 DNA is TGTGCCAGCAGCTCGACCCTCGGGCGGCCCCAAGAGACCCAGTACTTC. The chain joins TRBV11-3 to TRBJ2-5; no clear D. CDR3 length: 16 residues. The germline gives CDR1 SGHNT, CDR2 YENEEA. V was clipped by 4 bases and J by 1 base, with 16 bases between them.

This chain links TRBV7-2 with TRBJ1-1; perhaps TRBD1 as D (6 bases). The CDR3 consists of 13 residues. CDR1 and CDR2 from the germline V gene are SGHTA and FQGNSA. V lost 4 bases to trimming and J lost 7 bases, with 13 bases between them. This CDR3 is CASSSDPDSEAFF. In DNA, the CDR3 is TGTGCCAGCAGCTCAGATCCGGACAGTGAAGCTTTCTTT.

V usage is TRBV7-9 and J usage is TRBJ1-1; unclear D gene. CDR1 and CDR2 from the germline V gene are SEHNR and FQNEAQ (reference sequence). Between the trimmed V and J ends, which lost 5 bases and 4 bases, there was a span of 17 bases. This CDR3 contains 15 residues. DNA of the CDR3: TGTGCCAGCAGCACACCTCCCGGGCGTCCCACTGAAGCTTTCTTT. Its protein product is CASSTPPGRPTEAFF.

The chain links TRBV4-1 to TRBJ2-7; 8 bases agree with TRBD1. This CDR3 has 16 residues. Germline CDR1 reads MGHRA; CDR2 reads YSYEKL. The trim removed 1 base at V and 2 bases at J, leaving 7 bases unmatched. The CDR3 reads CASSQAQGAGTYEQYF. CDR3 bases: TGCGCCAGCAGCCAAGCCCAGGGGGCAGGGACCTACGAGCAGTACTTC.

Only a few counts were recorded for this clonotype. The chain has TRBV20-1 and TRBJ1-1; D ambiguous. Germline CDR1 DFQATT, CDR2 SNEGSKA (reference sequence). With 2 bases removed from V and 13 bases from J, the gap between germline ends came to 14 bases. The CDR3 is 11 amino acids. In nucleotides, the CDR3 is TGCAGTGCTAGACGGCCCAATTCTTTTTTCTTT. It encodes CSARRPNSFFF.

This clonotype has a count of ten or more. The chain employs TRBV2 and TRBJ1-4; D is perhaps TRBD1 (6 bases). This CDR3 contains 14 residues. Per germline, CDR1 SNHLY and CDR2 FYNNEI. V gave up 3 bases and J gave up 6 bases, with 11 bases separating them. The CDR3 is CASSDVAGDEKLFF. The CDR3 bases are TGTGCCAGCAGTGATGTGGCAGGGGATGAAAAACTGTTTTTT.

This clonotype is a singleton in its sample. The chain has TRBV29-1 and TRBJ2-7; unclear D gene. From germline, CDR1 is SQVTM and CDR2 ANQGSEA. The CDR3 length is 15 residues. With 6 bases removed from V and 4 bases from J, the gap between germline ends came to 22 bases. CDR3 nucleotide sequence: TGCAGCGTGTGGACCCATGGACGAGGCGGATACGAGCAGTACTTC. This gives the protein CSVWTHGRGGYEQYF.

The rearrangement joins TRBV19 to TRBJ1-1; D is uncertain. The ends were cut back, 6 bases at V and 2 bases at J, with 16 bases in the middle. Germline CDR1 is LNHDA and CDR2 is SQIVND (reference sequence). CDR3 size: 15 residues. In DNA, the CDR3 is TGTGCCAGTAGCTTCCGGGAACCCAAAAACACTGAAGCTTTCTTT. Protein sequence: CASSFREPKNTEAFF.

This clonotype was seen once. A much larger clone lies one base from this, so it may be a read error. The chain is built from TRBV24-1 and TRBJ2-3; the D gene is possibly TRBD2 (5 bases). Germline V lookup: CDR1 KGHDR, CDR2 SFDVKD. This CDR3 region has 15 residues. The CDR3 is CATSPSEGRTDTRYF. The CDR3 DNA sequence: TGTGCCACCAGTCCATCCGAGGGCCGTACAGATACGCGGTATTTT.